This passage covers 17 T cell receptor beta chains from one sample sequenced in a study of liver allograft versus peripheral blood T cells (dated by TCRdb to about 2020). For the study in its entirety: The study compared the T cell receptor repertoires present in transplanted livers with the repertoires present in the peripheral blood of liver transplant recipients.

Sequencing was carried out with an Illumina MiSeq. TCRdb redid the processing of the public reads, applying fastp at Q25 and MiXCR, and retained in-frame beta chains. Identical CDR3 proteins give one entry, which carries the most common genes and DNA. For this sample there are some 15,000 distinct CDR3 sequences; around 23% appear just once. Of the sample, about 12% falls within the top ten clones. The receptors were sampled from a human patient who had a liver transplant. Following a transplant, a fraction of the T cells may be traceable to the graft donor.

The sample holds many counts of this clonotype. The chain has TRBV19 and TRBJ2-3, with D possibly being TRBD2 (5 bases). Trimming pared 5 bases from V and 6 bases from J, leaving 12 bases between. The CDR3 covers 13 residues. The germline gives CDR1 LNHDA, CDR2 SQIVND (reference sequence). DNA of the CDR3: TGTGCCAGTAGTGTGTCCCCGGGGGATACGCAGTATTTT. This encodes CASSVSPGDTQYF.

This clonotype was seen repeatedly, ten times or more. Written as DNA, the CDR3 is TGTGCCAGCAGGCCCCAGGGAATGAACACTGAAGCTTTCTTT. The encoded protein is CASRPQGMNTEAFF. The chain recombines TRBV28 with TRBJ1-1; TRBD1 is a possible D gene (5 bases). The germline V gene encodes CDR1 MDHEN and CDR2 SYDVKM. The CDR3 consists of 14 residues. The V end was cut by 6 bases, the J end by 0 bases, with 11 bases between.

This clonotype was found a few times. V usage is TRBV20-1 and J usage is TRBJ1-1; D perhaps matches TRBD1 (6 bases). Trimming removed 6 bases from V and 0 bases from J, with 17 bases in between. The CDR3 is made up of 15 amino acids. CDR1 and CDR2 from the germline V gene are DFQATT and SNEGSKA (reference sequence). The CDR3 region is CSAPKGGQVNTEAFF. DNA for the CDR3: TGCAGTGCGCCCAAGGGGGGGCAGGTGAACACTGAAGCTTTCTTT.

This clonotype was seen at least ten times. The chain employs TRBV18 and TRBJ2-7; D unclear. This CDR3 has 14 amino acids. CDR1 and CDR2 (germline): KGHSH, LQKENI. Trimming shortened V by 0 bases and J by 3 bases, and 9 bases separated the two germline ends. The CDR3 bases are TGTGCCAGCTCACCACCGGGCCGAAACTACGAGCAGTACTTC. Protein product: CASSPPGRNYEQYF.

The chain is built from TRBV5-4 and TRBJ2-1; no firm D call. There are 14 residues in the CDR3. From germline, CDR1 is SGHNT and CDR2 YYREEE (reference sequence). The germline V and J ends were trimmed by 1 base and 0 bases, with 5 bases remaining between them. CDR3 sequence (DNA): TGTGCCAGCAGCTTGACCTACTCCTACAATGAGCAGTTCTTC. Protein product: CASSLTYSYNEQFF.

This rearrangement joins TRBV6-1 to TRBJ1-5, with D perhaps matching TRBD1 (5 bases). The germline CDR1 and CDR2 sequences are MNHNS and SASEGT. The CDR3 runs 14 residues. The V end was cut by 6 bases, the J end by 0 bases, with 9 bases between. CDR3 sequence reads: CASSDSYSNQPQHF. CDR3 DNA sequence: TGTGCCAGCAGCGACAGCTATAGCAATCAGCCCCAGCATTTT.

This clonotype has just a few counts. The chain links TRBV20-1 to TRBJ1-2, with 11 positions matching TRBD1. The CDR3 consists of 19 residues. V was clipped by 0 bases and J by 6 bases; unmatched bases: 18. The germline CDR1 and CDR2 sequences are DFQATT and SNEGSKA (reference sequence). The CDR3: CSARDRDRGTRFLGDGYTF. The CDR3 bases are TGCAGTGCTAGAGATCGGGACAGGGGGACAAGGTTCCTAGGCGATGGCTACACCTTC.

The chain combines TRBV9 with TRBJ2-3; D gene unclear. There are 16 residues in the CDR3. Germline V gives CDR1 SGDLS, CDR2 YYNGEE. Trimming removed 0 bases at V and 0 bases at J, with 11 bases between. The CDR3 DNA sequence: TGTGCCAGCAGCGTAGGCCGGTACCCGAGCACAGATACGCAGTATTTT. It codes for CASSVGRYPSTDTQYF.

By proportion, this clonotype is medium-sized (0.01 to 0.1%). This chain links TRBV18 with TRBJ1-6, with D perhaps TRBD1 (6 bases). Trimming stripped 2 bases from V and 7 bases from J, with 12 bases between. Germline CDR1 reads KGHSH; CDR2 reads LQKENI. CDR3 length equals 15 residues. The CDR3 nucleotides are TGTGCCAGCTCACCAGGGGGCGTACGGAATTCACCCCTCCACTTT. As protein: CASSPGGVRNSPLHF.

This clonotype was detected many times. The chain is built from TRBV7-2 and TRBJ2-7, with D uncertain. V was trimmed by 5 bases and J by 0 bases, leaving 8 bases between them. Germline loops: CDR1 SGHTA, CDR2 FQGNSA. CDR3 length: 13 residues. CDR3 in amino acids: CASSPQSSYEQYF. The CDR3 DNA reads TGTGCCAGCAGCCCACAAAGCTCCTACGAGCAGTACTTC.

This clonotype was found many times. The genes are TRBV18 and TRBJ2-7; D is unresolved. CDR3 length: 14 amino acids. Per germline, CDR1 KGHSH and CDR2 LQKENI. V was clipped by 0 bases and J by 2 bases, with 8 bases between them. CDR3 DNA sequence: TGTGCCAGCTCACCACCCCGGACGACCTACGAGCAGTACTTC. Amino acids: CASSPPRTTYEQYF.

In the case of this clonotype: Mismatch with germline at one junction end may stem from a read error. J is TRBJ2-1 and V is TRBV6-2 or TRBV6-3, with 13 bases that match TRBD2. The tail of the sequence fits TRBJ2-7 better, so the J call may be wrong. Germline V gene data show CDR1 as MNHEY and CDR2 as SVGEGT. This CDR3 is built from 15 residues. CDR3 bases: TGTACCAGCAGCAGGACTAGCGGGAGCTCCTACGAGCAGTACTTC. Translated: CTSSRTSGSSYEQYF.

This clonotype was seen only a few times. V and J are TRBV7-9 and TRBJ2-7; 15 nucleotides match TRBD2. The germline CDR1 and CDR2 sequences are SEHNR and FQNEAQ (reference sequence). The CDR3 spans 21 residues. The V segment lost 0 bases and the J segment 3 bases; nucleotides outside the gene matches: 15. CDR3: CASSLAVRTSGRAGLRYEQYF. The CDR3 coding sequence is TGTGCCAGCAGCTTAGCTGTACGGACTAGCGGGAGGGCCGGGCTCCGCTACGAGCAGTACTTC. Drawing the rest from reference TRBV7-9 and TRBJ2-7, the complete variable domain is DTGVSQNPRHKITKRGQNVTFRCDPISEHNRLYWYRQTLGQGPEFLTYFQNEAQLEKSRLLSDRFSAERPKGSFSTLEIQRTEQGDSAMYLCASSLAVRTSGRAGLRYEQYFGPGTRLTVT.

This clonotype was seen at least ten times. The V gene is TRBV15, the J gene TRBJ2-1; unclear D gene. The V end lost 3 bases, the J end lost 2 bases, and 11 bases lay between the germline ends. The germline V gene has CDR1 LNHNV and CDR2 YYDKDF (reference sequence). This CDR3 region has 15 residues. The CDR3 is CATSSKGPPYNEQFF. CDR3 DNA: TGTGCCACCAGCAGTAAGGGCCCCCCCTACAATGAGCAGTTCTTC.

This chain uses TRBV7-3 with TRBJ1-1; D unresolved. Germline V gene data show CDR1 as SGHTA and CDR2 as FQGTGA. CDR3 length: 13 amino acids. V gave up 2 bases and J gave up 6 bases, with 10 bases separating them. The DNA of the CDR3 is TGTGCCAGCAGCTTAGAGGCTGAGTCTGAAGCTTTCTTT. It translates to CASSLEAESEAFF.

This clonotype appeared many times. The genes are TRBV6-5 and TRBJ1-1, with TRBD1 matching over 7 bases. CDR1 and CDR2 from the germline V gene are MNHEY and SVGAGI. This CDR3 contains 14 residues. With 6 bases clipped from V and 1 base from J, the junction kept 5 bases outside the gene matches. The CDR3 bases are TGTGCCAGCAGGAGACAGGGTTCGAACACTGAAGCTTTCTTT. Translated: CASRRQGSNTEAFF.

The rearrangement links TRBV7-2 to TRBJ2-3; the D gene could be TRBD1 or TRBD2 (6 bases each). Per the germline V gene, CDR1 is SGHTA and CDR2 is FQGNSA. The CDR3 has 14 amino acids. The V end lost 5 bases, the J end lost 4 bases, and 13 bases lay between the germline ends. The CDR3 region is CASSEHREADTQYF. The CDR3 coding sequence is TGTGCCAGCAGCGAACACAGGGAGGCAGATACGCAGTATTTT.